A single sample gave rise to the 24 T cell receptor beta chains below, sequenced in a study of regulatory T cells in long-lasting Graves disease. According to the study, TCR beta libraries were built with iRepertoire HTBI primers and CDR3-region Arm-PCR. TCRdb itself ran the multiplex PCR reads through MiXCR, one entry per CDR3 protein. The repertoire holds 500,000 or so distinct CDR3 sequences, roughly 17% seen once, with 12% in the top ten. Regarding time point: newly diagnosed GD, antithyroid drugs for less than 3 months. Preparation of the TCR library used RNA extracted from PBMCs. The same sample was also studied in work on T cells in Graves' hyperthyroidism and ophthalmopathy.

The material sequenced was peripheral blood mononuclear cells (PBMCs), taken at new diagnosis, from a patient treated with antithyroid drugs. The receptors originated from a man between 40 and 49 years old with Graves disease.

This clonotype appeared many times. The chain carries TRBV30 and TRBJ2-5; no clear D gene. The V gene lost 7 bases and the J gene lost 0 bases, with 12 bases spanning the gap. Germline V CDR1 and CDR2: GTSNPN, SVGIG (reference sequence). This CDR3 has 13 amino acids. In nucleotides, the CDR3 is TGTGCCTTCTCTCCCGGATACCAAGAGACCCAGTACTTC. Translation gives CAFSPGYQETQYF.

This clonotype has a handful of counts. V usage is TRBV6-2 or TRBV6-3 and J usage is TRBJ2-7; 7 nucleotides agree with TRBD2. This CDR3 comprises 14 residues. V was pared by 6 bases and J by 3 bases, with 8 bases of the junction left unmatched. Germline V lookup: CDR1 MNHEY, CDR2 SVGEGT. Here the CDR3 DNA reads TGTGCCAGCAGCTCAGGGACTACTAACTACGAGCAGTACTTC. As protein: CASSSGTTNYEQYF.

The chain combines TRBV29-1 with TRBJ2-4, with no clear D. CDR1 is SQVTM, CDR2 ANQGSEA, per germline. Deletions cut 1 base from V and 1 base from J, with 11 bases between. There are 15 residues in the CDR3. CDR3 DNA sequence: TGCAGCGTTGAAGGATCCCAGACGGCCAAAAACATTCAGTACTTC. Translation gives CSVEGSQTAKNIQYF.

This clonotype was detected ten times or more. The chain links TRBV5-5 to TRBJ2-7, with D uncertain. Germline V gene data show CDR1 as SGHKS and CDR2 as YYEKEE (reference sequence). The CDR3 has 12 amino acids. V lost 2 bases to trimming and J lost 2 bases, with 5 bases between them. The CDR3 DNA reads TGTGCCAGCAGCTTCTCGGCCTACGAGCAGTACTTC. Its translation is CASSFSAYEQYF.

This clonotype occurred many times. The chain carries TRBV28 and TRBJ1-2; TRBD1 aligns across 9 bases. The germline gives CDR1 MDHEN, CDR2 SYDVKM. This CDR3 has 13 residues. V lost 10 bases, J lost 7 bases, and 10 bases stayed unmatched. CDR3 bases: TGTGCCACCTTACTATTGACAGGGGGTGGCTACACCTTC. Its translation is CATLLLTGGGYTF.

In this sample, this clonotype turned up a few times. V gene TRBV28 combines with J gene TRBJ2-2, with unresolved D. The CDR3 runs to 14 residues. Per germline, CDR1 MDHEN and CDR2 SYDVKM. V shed 8 bases and J shed 7 bases, with 17 bases lying between them. The CDR3 DNA reads as TGTGCCAGCGTTCATCTGGCCCGAGGCGGGGAGCTGTTTTTT. Its translation: CASVHLARGGELFF.

This clonotype appeared a few times. V gene TRBV29-1 combines with J gene TRBJ2-3; 9 bases are shared with TRBD2. Looked up from germline, CDR1 is SQVTM and CDR2 is ANQGSEA. J lost 4 bases, V lost 6 bases, and 8 bases had no gene match. The CDR3 is made up of 14 amino acids. The CDR3 sequence is CSVQNSGRADTQYF. The CDR3 DNA reads TGCAGCGTCCAAAATAGCGGGAGAGCAGATACGCAGTATTTT.

This chain connects TRBV30 to TRBJ2-7; D may be TRBD1 (6 bases). Looked up from germline, CDR1 is GTSNPN and CDR2 is SVGIG (reference sequence). V lost 3 bases to trimming and J lost 3 bases, with 12 bases between them. This CDR3 has 13 residues. CDR3 sequence (DNA): TGTGCCTGGAGCCGGGACACATACTACGAGCAGTACTTC. It is translated as CAWSRDTYYEQYF. The full variable domain, completed using reference TRBV30 and TRBJ2-7, is SQTIHQWPATLVQPVGSPLSLECTVEGTSNPNLYWYRQAAGRGLQLLFYSVGIGQISSEVPQNLSASRPQDRQFILSSKKLLLSDSGFYLCAWSRDTYYEQYFGPGTRLTVT.

At least ten counts were recorded for this clonotype. The rearrangement joins TRBV18 to TRBJ2-5; D not certain. Germline values: CDR1 KGHSH, CDR2 LQKENI. Trimming removed 9 bases from V and 7 bases from J, with 27 bases in between. This CDR3 spans 16 amino acids. Written as DNA, the CDR3 is TGTGCCAGGCCAGTGGCGTACCACCGACCTTGGGCGACCCAGTACTTC. Its translation: CARPVAYHRPWATQYF. The full variable domain, in which reference TRBV18 and TRBJ2-5 provide the parts outside the CDR3, is NAGVMQNPRHLVRRRGQEARLRCSPMKGHSHVYWYRQLPEEGLKFMVYLQKENIIDESGMPKERFSAEFPKEGPSILRIQQVVRGDSAAYFCARPVAYHRPWATQYFGPGTRLLVL.

This clonotype was counted many times. The V and J genes are TRBV11-2 and TRBJ2-3; D call uncertain. The CDR3 is made up of 16 amino acids. Germline V gene lookup returns CDR1 SGHAT and CDR2 FQNNGV. Between the trimmed V and J ends, which lost 2 bases and 4 bases, there was a span of 16 bases. The CDR3 here is CASSLHKGMEPDTQYF. The DNA of the CDR3 is TGTGCCAGCAGCTTACACAAGGGAATGGAGCCAGATACGCAGTATTTT.

This clonotype was detected many times. The chain combines TRBV15 with TRBJ2-1; TRBD1 matches at 9 bases. With V trimmed by 0 bases and J by 6 bases, 6 bases remained unmatched. The germline CDR1 and CDR2 sequences are LNHNV and YYDKDF (reference sequence). The CDR3 is made up of 16 amino acids. DNA for the CDR3: TGTGCCACCAGCAGAGATAGAACAGGGGGCTTCAATGAGCAGTTCTTC. Translated, it gives CATSRDRTGGFNEQFF.

This clonotype was observed many times. V usage is TRBV20-1 and J usage is TRBJ1-5; no definite D call. Germline V CDR1 and CDR2: DFQATT, SNEGSKA (reference sequence). The V gene lost 6 bases and the J gene lost 0 bases, with 15 bases spanning the gap. This CDR3 is built from 15 residues. DNA for the CDR3: TGCAGTGCCACTTTGGCGGGGAATAGCAATCAGCCCCAGCATTTT. Translating gives CSATLAGNSNQPQHF.

In this sample, this clonotype turned up many times. The chain links TRBV6-1 to TRBJ2-5, with 7 nucleotides matching TRBD1. Germline assignment: CDR1 MNHNS and CDR2 SASEGT. This CDR3 comprises 13 residues. Trimming removed 5 bases from V and 5 bases from J; junction bases left unmatched: 5. For the CDR3, the DNA is TGTGCCAGCAGTAAGACAGGGTGGGAGACCCAGTACTTC. Protein: CASSKTGWETQYF.

About this clonotype: A much larger clone differs by one base, so this may be a read error. The rearrangement uses TRBV6-5 and TRBJ2-6; D unclear. This CDR3 is 17 amino acids long. Germline-derived CDR1 and CDR2 are MNHEY and SVGAGI. The V end was cut by 4 bases, the J end by 2 bases, with 15 bases between. The CDR3 reads CASSWSGGSTGANVLTF. As DNA, the CDR3 is TGTGCCAGCAGTTGGAGTGGCGGCTCTACTGGGGCCAACGTCCTGACTTTC.

This clonotype showed up many times. This chain links TRBV20-1 with TRBJ2-5; no definite D call. Trimming took 6 bases from V and 5 from J, leaving 13 bases between them. The CDR3 has 12 residues. Germline V gene lookup returns CDR1 DFQATT and CDR2 SNEGSKA (reference sequence). CDR3 DNA: TGCAGTGCCACTCCCGTCGGGGAGACCCAGTACTTC. It is translated as CSATPVGETQYF.

This clonotype came up a few times. The rearrangement joins TRBV24-1 to TRBJ2-1, with D possibly TRBD2 on 6 matching bases. The CDR3 is 13 amino acids. V was clipped by 3 bases and J by 9 bases, with 11 bases between them. Germline V lookup: CDR1 KGHDR, CDR2 SFDVKD. The CDR3 protein is CATSDRRRGEQFF. CDR3 coding DNA: TGTGCCACCAGTGATAGAAGGCGGGGTGAGCAGTTCTTC.

V and J are TRBV27 and TRBJ1-1; 8 positions agree with TRBD1. Germline loops: CDR1 MNHEY, CDR2 SMNVEV (reference sequence). The CDR3 is 15 amino acids. The V gene end was trimmed by 7 bases and the J gene end by 7 bases; junction bases not matched to a gene: 14. CDR3 amino acids: CASTTTGTGGLEAFF. In DNA form, the CDR3 reads TGTGCCAGCACCACTACCGGGACAGGAGGCCTTGAAGCTTTCTTT.

This clonotype has ten or more counts. The chain links TRBV10-3 to TRBJ2-7; TRBD2 matches at 9 bases. The CDR3 length is 14 residues. Trimming took 2 bases from V and 5 from J; bases not matched to a gene: 4. The germline gives CDR1 ENHRY, CDR2 SYGVKD. CDR3 region: CAISEASGTHEQYF. CDR3 DNA: TGTGCCATCAGTGAGGCTAGCGGGACTCACGAGCAGTACTTC.

This clonotype was detected many times. The rearrangement links TRBV11-2 to TRBJ2-2; D not resolved. The CDR3 is made up of 15 amino acids. Deletions cut 5 bases from V and 1 base from J, with 11 bases between. Germline V CDR1 and CDR2: SGHAT, FQNNGV. CDR3 in amino acids: CASSPPTLNTGELFF. The CDR3 nucleotides read TGTGCCAGCAGCCCGCCGACACTGAACACCGGGGAGCTGTTTTTT.

This clonotype was counted many times. The genes are TRBV18 and TRBJ1-4; TRBD1 matches at 8 bases. The CDR3 runs 14 residues. CDR1 and CDR2 (germline): KGHSH, LQKENI. The J segment lost 7 bases and the V segment lost 2 bases, leaving 3 bases of the junction unmatched. The CDR3 reads CASSPDRGGEKLFF. The DNA of the CDR3 is TGTGCCAGCTCACCAGACAGGGGTGGTGAAAAACTGTTTTTT.

The table lists this clonotype with many counts. The DNA of the CDR3 is TGTGCCAGCAGTGAAGCGCGGACTAGGGAGAACAATGAGCAGTTCTTC. Its protein is CASSEARTRENNEQFF. This rearrangement joins TRBV6-1 to TRBJ2-1; 7 bases map to TRBD2. V shed 0 bases and J 5 bases; nucleotides not matched to a gene: 7. The CDR3 has 16 amino acids. CDR1 and CDR2 (germline): MNHNS, SASEGT.

This clonotype appeared many times. The rearrangement uses TRBV5-1 and TRBJ2-1; D call uncertain. V was shortened by 2 bases and J by 1 base, with 10 bases between the two germline ends. CDR1 and CDR2 from the germline V gene are SGHRS and YFSETQ. This CDR3 has 15 residues. The CDR3 sequence is CASSFVSSSYNEQFF. CDR3 nucleotides: TGCGCCAGCAGCTTCGTCAGCTCATCCTACAATGAGCAGTTCTTC. The variable domain in full, completed from reference TRBV5-1 and TRBJ2-1, reads KAGVTQTPRYLIKTRGQQVTLSCSPISGHRSVSWYQQTPGQGLQFLFEYFSETQRNKGNFPGRFSGRQFSNSRSEMNVSTLELGDSALYLCASSFVSSSYNEQFFGPGTRLTVL.

This clonotype was counted between two and nine times. The chain couples TRBV6-2 or TRBV6-3 to TRBJ1-4; D is unclear. CDR1 MNHEY and CDR2 SVGEGT come from the germline V gene. CDR3 length: 14 residues. Trimming removed 7 bases at V and 2 bases at J, with 11 bases between. CDR3 amino acids: CASTKRMTNEKLFF. In DNA form, the CDR3 reads TGTGCCAGCACTAAGCGGATGACTAATGAAAAACTGTTTTTT.

The chain has TRBV19 and TRBJ2-2; no clear D. In germline, CDR1 is LNHDA, CDR2 SQIVND (reference sequence). The CDR3 spans 14 residues. Trimming cost V 6 bases and J 4 bases, with 12 bases left between them. The DNA of the CDR3 is TGTGCCAGTAGCAAAGACGACACCACCGGGGAGCTGTTTTTT. As protein: CASSKDDTTGELFF.